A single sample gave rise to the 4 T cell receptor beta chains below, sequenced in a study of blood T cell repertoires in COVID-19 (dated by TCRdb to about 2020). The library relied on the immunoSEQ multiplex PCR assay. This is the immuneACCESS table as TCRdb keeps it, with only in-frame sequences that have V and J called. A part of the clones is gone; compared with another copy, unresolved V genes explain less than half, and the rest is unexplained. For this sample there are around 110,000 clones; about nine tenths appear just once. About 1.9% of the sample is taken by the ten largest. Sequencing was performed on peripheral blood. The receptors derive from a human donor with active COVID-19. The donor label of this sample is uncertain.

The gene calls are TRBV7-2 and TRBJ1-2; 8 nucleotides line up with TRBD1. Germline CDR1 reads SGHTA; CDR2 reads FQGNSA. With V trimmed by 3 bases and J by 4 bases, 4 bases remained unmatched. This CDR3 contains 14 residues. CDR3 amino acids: CASSLSGGSYGYTF. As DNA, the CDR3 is TGTGCCAGCAGCTTGTCAGGGGGCAGCTATGGCTACACCTTC.

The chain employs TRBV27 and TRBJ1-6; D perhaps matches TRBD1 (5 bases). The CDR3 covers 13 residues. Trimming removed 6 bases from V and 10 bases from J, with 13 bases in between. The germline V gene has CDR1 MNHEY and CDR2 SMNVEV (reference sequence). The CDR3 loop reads CASSVYGASPLHF. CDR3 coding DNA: TGTGCCAGCAGCGTATATGGGGCGTCACCCCTCCACTTT.

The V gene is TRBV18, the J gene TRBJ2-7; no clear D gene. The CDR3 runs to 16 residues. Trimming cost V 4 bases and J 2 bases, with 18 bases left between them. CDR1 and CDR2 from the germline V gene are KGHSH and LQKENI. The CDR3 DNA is TGTGCCAGCTCACGCACTTTCGGGTCTCCGGCCTACGAGCAGTACTTC. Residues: CASSRTFGSPAYEQYF.

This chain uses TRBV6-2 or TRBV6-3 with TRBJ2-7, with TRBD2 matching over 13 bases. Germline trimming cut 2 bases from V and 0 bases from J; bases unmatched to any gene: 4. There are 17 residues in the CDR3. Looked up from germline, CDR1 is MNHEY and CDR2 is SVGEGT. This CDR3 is CASSYPTSGGPSYEQYF. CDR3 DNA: TGTGCCAGCAGTTACCCGACTAGCGGGGGGCCCTCCTACGAGCAGTACTTC.